The source of this TCR beta chain is a study of blood T cell repertoires in COVID-19. About the research overall: Some COVID-19 samples were acute and others convalescent; all came from the United States, Italy and Spain. Nucleic acid was either cDNA or gDNA, and it came from T cells, B-cell-depleted T cells, or PBMCs.

Methods used by the authors: Nucleated cell number was recorded as an estimate derived from reference gene primer amplification. The protocol was immunoSEQ multiplex PCR, while the TCRdb copy is restricted to in-frame clones and leaves out a portion. The V and J calls and clone size were taken over from that table, and D and trimming were inferred from the DNA. The table lists 390,000 or so clones, about nine tenths of them singletons, with 1.4% in the top ten. The sequence was collected from a woman in her twenties or thirties with active or convalescent COVID-19. Sequenced sample: peripheral blood.

CDR3 DNA sequence: TGTGCCAGCAGCCAGTGGGGCGAGACAGGGTACCCCTACGAGCAGTACTTC. This codes for CASSQWGETGYPYEQYF. V gene TRBV14 combines with J gene TRBJ2-7; 7 bases match TRBD1. Per germline, CDR1 SGHDN and CDR2 FVKESK. The J segment lost 2 bases and the V segment lost 3 bases, leaving 13 bases of the junction unmatched. The CDR3 is 17 residues long.